Below, one T cell receptor (beta chain) is given with its context. No antigen is known for it. The record originates from a study of T cells in Graves' hyperthyroidism and ophthalmopathy. The CDR3 sequence is 13 residues long. The V gene lost 4 bases and the J gene lost 9 bases, with 16 bases spanning the gap. Germline values: CDR1 SGHKS, CDR2 YYEKEE (reference sequence). There were TCR beta CDR3 regions amplified from RNA transcripts. Initially, a first-round RT-PCR of the TCR CDR3 employed the HTBI primer set. TCRdb reprocessed the multiplex PCR reads via MiXCR and lists one record per CDR3 protein. The table lists 300,000 to 450,000 distinct CDR3 sequences, around a quarter of them singletons. Overall study results and limits: For ophthalmopathy, model prediction preceded onset by a median around 7 months.

The sequenced sample was blood. V is TRBV5-5 and J is TRBJ1-1; no reliable D call. The TCR sequence derives from a man over 45 with Graves' hyperthyroidism. CDR3: CASSLTALLQAFF. The DNA for the CDR3 is TGTGCCAGCAGCCTTACCGCTCTTCTGCAAGCTTTCTTT.